This TCR beta chain was captured by sequencing in a study of T cells in Graves' hyperthyroidism and ophthalmopathy. Amplified TCR beta CDR3 regions came from RNA transcripts. RT-PCR in the first round (using the HTBI primer set) targeted the TCR CDR3. Each CDR3 protein is one row after TCRdb ran MiXCR on the multiplex PCR reads. The profile covers hundreds of thousands of distinct CDR3 sequences, with under 20% appearing a single time and 16% taken by the ten largest. Germline lookup yields CDR1 MNHEY and CDR2 SMNVEV (reference sequence). The CDR3 has 14 amino acids. With 0 bases removed from V and 4 bases from J, the gap between germline ends came to 9 bases. This clonotype came up many times.

The sequenced material came from blood. The TCR sequence derives from a woman between 45 and 65 years old with Graves' hyperthyroidism that later progressed to Graves' ophthalmopathy. The V gene is TRBV27, the J gene TRBJ1-2; TRBD1 might be the D (5 bases). This CDR3 is CASSLSPGRYGYTF. The CDR3 DNA is TGTGCCAGCAGTTTATCGCCAGGGCGCTATGGCTACACCTTC.